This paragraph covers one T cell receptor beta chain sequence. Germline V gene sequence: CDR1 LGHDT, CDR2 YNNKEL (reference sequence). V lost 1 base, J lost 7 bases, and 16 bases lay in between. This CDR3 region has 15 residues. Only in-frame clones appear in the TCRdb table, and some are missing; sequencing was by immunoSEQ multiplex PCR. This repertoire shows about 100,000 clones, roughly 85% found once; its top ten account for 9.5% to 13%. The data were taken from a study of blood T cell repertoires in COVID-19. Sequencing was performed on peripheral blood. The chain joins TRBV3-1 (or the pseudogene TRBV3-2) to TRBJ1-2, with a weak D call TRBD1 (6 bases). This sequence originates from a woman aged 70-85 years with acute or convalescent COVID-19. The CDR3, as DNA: TGTGCCAGCAGCCAAGGGGGAGCGGGGGCCGTTGGCTACACCTTC. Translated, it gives CASSQGGAGAVGYTF.